Below, 17 T cell receptor beta chains from the same sample are listed, as sequenced in a study of shared clonotypes between healthy human individuals. Measured with immunoSEQ multiplex PCR; TCRdb has only the in-frame clones, and not every one. The sample yields some 1.5 million clones, approximately 98% seen once. Sequencing was carried out using naive CD4+ T cells sorted from blood. Subset described: CD45RA+ positively selected. These receptors came from a man aged 25-45 years in good health.

The chain is built from TRBV7-9 and TRBJ2-1, with a possible D match to TRBD2 (6 bases). The CDR3 contains 16 residues. In germline, CDR1 is SEHNR, CDR2 FQNEAQ (reference sequence). Trimming took 7 bases from V and 5 from J, leaving 21 bases between them. CDR3 sequence reads: CASITSNLWKNNEQFF. The CDR3 nucleotides are TGTGCCAGCATAACTAGCAACTTATGGAAGAACAATGAGCAGTTCTTC.

In this sample, this clone turned up once. The CDR3 nucleotides read TGTGCCAGTAGTATTGTTAGCGGGAGGTACTACGAGCAGTACTTC. Its protein product is CASSIVSGRYYEQYF. The chain couples TRBV19 to TRBJ2-7; TRBD2 matches 10 bases. With 3 bases clipped from V and 3 bases from J, the junction kept 5 bases outside the gene matches. Germline values: CDR1 LNHDA, CDR2 SQIVND (reference sequence). The CDR3 sequence is 15 residues long.

This clone was detected once. The chain couples TRBV7-9 to TRBJ1-2; 7 bases are shared with TRBD1. The CDR3 spans 17 residues. Germline-derived CDR1 and CDR2 are SEHNR and FQNEAQ (reference sequence). Germline trimming cut 5 bases from V and 5 bases from J; bases unmatched to any gene: 17. CDR3 in amino acids: CASSQMTGPWVPYGYTF. In DNA, the CDR3 is TGTGCCAGCAGCCAAATGACAGGGCCGTGGGTACCATATGGCTACACCTTC.

The chain couples TRBV5-1 to TRBJ2-5; no clear D. This CDR3 is built from 15 residues. Germline V gene sequence: CDR1 SGHRS, CDR2 YFSETQ. The V end was cut by 3 bases, the J end by 3 bases, with 15 bases between. CDR3 sequence (DNA): TGCGCCAGCAGCTCTTATCCCCGGCAAAAAGAGACCCAGTACTTC. Translating gives CASSSYPRQKETQYF.

The chain is built from TRBV6-1 and TRBJ2-3; 8 nucleotides line up with TRBD1. The germline CDR1 and CDR2 sequences are MNHNS and SASEGT. The trim removed 1 base at V and 3 bases at J, leaving 3 bases unmatched. The CDR3 runs to 15 residues. CDR3 sequence reads: CASSEVTGGTDTQYF. Here the CDR3 DNA reads TGTGCCAGCAGTGAAGTAACAGGGGGTACAGATACGCAGTATTTT.

As for this clone: One end of the junction does not line up with germline, which may come from a read error. V usage is TRBV11-2 and J usage is TRBJ2-7; TRBD1 might be the D (6 bases). In germline, CDR1 is SGHAT, CDR2 FQNNGV. The CDR3 spans 15 residues. CDR3 sequence reads: CASSSRGRSRTVNSF. The CDR3 region has the DNA TGTGCCAGCAGCTCAAGGGGCCGGTCGCGGACAGTCAATTCCTTC.

This chain uses TRBV7-9 with TRBJ2-1; no clear D. Germline values: CDR1 SEHNR, CDR2 FQNEAQ (reference sequence). Between the trimmed V and J ends, which lost 3 bases and 8 bases, there was a span of 14 bases. The CDR3 spans 14 residues. This chain's CDR3 is CASSFSSRTHEQFF. The CDR3 region has the DNA TGTGCCAGCAGCTTTAGCTCTAGAACGCATGAGCAGTTCTTC. The full variable domain, its missing parts supplied by reference TRBV7-9 and TRBJ2-1, is DTGVSQNPRHKITKRGQNVTFRCDPISEHNRLYWYRQTLGQGPEFLTYFQNEAQLEKSRLLSDRFSAERPKGSFSTLEIQRTEQGDSAMYLCASSFSSRTHEQFFGPGTRLTVL.

The V and J genes are TRBV27 and TRBJ2-2; D gene ambiguous. Germline V gives CDR1 MNHEY, CDR2 SMNVEV (reference sequence). The CDR3 covers 13 residues. V gave up 7 bases and J gave up 4 bases, with 10 bases separating them. This CDR3 is CASNDPPTGELFF. The CDR3 DNA reads as TGTGCCAGCAATGACCCCCCCACCGGGGAGCTGTTTTTT.

The chain carries TRBV6-5 and TRBJ1-2, with D perhaps matching TRBD1 (5 bases). Between the trimmed V and J ends, which lost 7 bases and 2 bases, there was a span of 17 bases. The CDR3 is made up of 15 amino acids. CDR1 and CDR2 from the germline V gene are MNHEY and SVGAGI. Written as DNA, the CDR3 is TGTGCCAGCACCCCCCTAGCGGGGGTAAACTATGGCTACACCTTC. Translation gives CASTPLAGVNYGYTF.

The chain has TRBV5-5 and TRBJ2-7; D gene uncertain. The germline CDR1 and CDR2 sequences are SGHKS and YYEKEE (reference sequence). The CDR3 totals 14 residues. Trimming shortened V by 0 bases and J by 0 bases, and 7 bases separated the two germline ends. The CDR3 loop reads CASSLGFGSYEQYF. The CDR3 region has the DNA TGTGCCAGCAGCTTGGGGTTCGGCTCCTACGAGCAGTACTTC.

The V call is TRBV11-2, the J call TRBJ2-7; maybe TRBD2 (5 bases). V was shortened by 3 bases and J by 0 bases, with 6 bases between the two germline ends. This CDR3 spans 13 amino acids. The germline V gene encodes CDR1 SGHAT and CDR2 FQNNGV. The CDR3 here is CASSFTSSYEQYF. In DNA, the CDR3 is TGTGCCAGCAGCTTTACTAGCTCCTACGAGCAGTACTTC.

The chain couples TRBV9 to TRBJ1-3; D gene unclear. The V gene lost 1 base and the J gene lost 2 bases, with 13 bases spanning the gap. The CDR3 is 16 amino acids. The germline CDR1 and CDR2 sequences are SGDLS and YYNGEE. CDR3 in DNA: TGTGCCAGCAGCGTATTACCCCTTTCGGCTGGAAACACCATATATTTT. Its protein is CASSVLPLSAGNTIYF. The full variable domain, completed using reference TRBV9 and TRBJ1-3, is DSGVTQTPKHLITATGQRVTLRCSPRSGDLSVYWYQQSLDQGLQFLIQYYNGEERAKGNILERFSAQQFPDLHSELNLSSLELGDSALYFCASSVLPLSAGNTIYFGEGSWLTVV.

The gene calls are TRBV5-4 and TRBJ2-2, with TRBD1 matching over 7 bases. The trim removed 0 bases at V and 5 bases at J, leaving 4 bases unmatched. The V gene's germline CDR1 is SGHNT and CDR2 YYREEE (reference sequence). CDR3 length: 15 residues. Here the CDR3 reads CASSLETGWTGELFF. The CDR3, as DNA: TGTGCCAGCAGCTTGGAGACAGGGTGGACCGGGGAGCTGTTTTTT.

The rearrangement joins TRBV29-1 to TRBJ1-5; D may be TRBD1 (5 bases). The CDR3 loop spans 11 amino acids. The germline V gene has CDR1 SQVTM and CDR2 ANQGSEA. Trimming pared 7 bases from V and 5 bases from J, leaving 9 bases between. The CDR3 DNA follows: TGCAGCGGGGGGGAGGATCAGCCCCAGCATTTT. This codes for CSGGEDQPQHF.

V gene TRBV5-1 combines with J gene TRBJ2-7, with 10 bases matching TRBD2. The CDR3 runs to 15 residues. Germline assignment: CDR1 SGHRS and CDR2 YFSETQ. The V gene end was trimmed by 6 bases and the J gene end by 2 bases; junction bases not matched to a gene: 8. CDR3 region: CASKMLSGRAYEQYF. CDR3 DNA sequence: TGCGCCAGCAAGATGCTGAGCGGGAGGGCCTACGAGCAGTACTTC.

The chain carries TRBV7-9 and TRBJ1-1, with D maybe TRBD1 (6 bases). CDR1 SEHNR and CDR2 FQNEAQ come from the germline V gene (reference sequence). Trimming pared 5 bases from V and 3 bases from J, leaving 10 bases between. The CDR3 covers 13 residues. The CDR3 sequence: CASSTRTDTEAFF. The CDR3 coding sequence is TGTGCCAGCAGCACCAGGACAGACACTGAAGCTTTCTTT.

This rearrangement joins TRBV9 to TRBJ2-3, with D possibly TRBD2 on 6 matching bases. Trimming left V 0 bases short and J 3 bases short, with 17 bases between. This CDR3 comprises 17 residues. Germline values: CDR1 SGDLS, CDR2 YYNGEE. CDR3 sequence: CASSVGVSLANTDTQYF. The CDR3 DNA sequence: TGTGCCAGCAGCGTAGGCGTCAGCCTAGCGAATACAGATACGCAGTATTTT.